One sample yielded the 29 T cell receptor beta chains listed below, sequenced in a study of shared clonotypes between healthy human individuals. The data were produced by immunoSEQ multiplex PCR, yet TCRdb's version contains in-frame clones alone and is incomplete. This table has 950,000 to 1,100,000 clones, around 76% appearing once. Source material: memory CD4+ T cells sorted from blood. Subset of the sample: CD45RA-negative fraction. Receptor source: a man younger than 35 in good health.

The V and J genes are TRBV5-1 and TRBJ2-1; D tentatively fits TRBD1 or TRBD2 (5 bases each). CDR1 is SGHRS, CDR2 YFSETQ, per germline. V shed 3 bases and J shed 1 base, with 11 bases lying between them. This CDR3 comprises 15 residues. CDR3 sequence: CASSSGTQSYNEQFF. The CDR3 nucleotides read TGCGCCAGCAGCTCCGGGACGCAGTCCTACAATGAGCAGTTCTTC.

J is TRBJ2-1 and V is TRBV12-2. TRBV12-2 is designated a pseudogene. This CDR3 is 16 amino acids long. The CDR3 loop reads CASRLVLLGSYNEQFF. In DNA form, the CDR3 reads TGTGCAAGTCGCTTGGTTCTCTTAGGCTCCTACAATGAGCAGTTCTTC.

The chain combines TRBV30 with TRBJ1-2; no clear D. This CDR3 has 11 amino acids. Germline CDR1 reads GTSNPN; CDR2 reads SVGIG (reference sequence). The V end lost 3 bases, the J end lost 4 bases, and 6 bases lay between the germline ends. Here the CDR3 reads CAWRGSYGYTF. The CDR3 bases are TGTGCCTGGAGGGGATCCTATGGCTACACCTTC.

J is TRBJ2-7 and V is TRBV28; 9 bases are shared with TRBD1. The CDR3 is made up of 15 amino acids. The germline V gene has CDR1 MDHEN and CDR2 SYDVKM. V shed 7 bases and J 5 bases; nucleotides not matched to a gene: 12. The CDR3 spells CASNPPGTGIHEQYF. The CDR3 coding sequence is TGTGCCAGCAACCCACCCGGGACAGGGATCCACGAGCAGTACTTC.

V usage is TRBV5-1 and J usage is TRBJ2-5; D may match TRBD1 or TRBD2 (6 bases each). The CDR3 runs to 15 residues. Trimming shortened V by 0 bases and J by 5 bases, and 14 bases separated the two germline ends. Germline CDR1 and CDR2: SGHRS and YFSETQ. CDR3 protein: CASSLVPGAGETQYF. The DNA for the CDR3 is TGCGCCAGCAGCTTGGTGCCGGGGGCAGGGGAGACCCAGTACTTC. The full variable domain, its missing parts supplied by reference TRBV5-1 and TRBJ2-5, is KAGVTQTPRYLIKTRGQQVTLSCSPISGHRSVSWYQQTPGQGLQFLFEYFSETQRNKGNFPGRFSGRQFSNSRSEMNVSTLELGDSALYLCASSLVPGAGETQYFGPGTRLLVL.

The V call is TRBV5-1, the J call TRBJ2-5, with D maybe TRBD1 (7 bases). The CDR3 consists of 13 residues. The V end was cut by 4 bases, the J end by 7 bases, with 14 bases between. Germline loops: CDR1 SGHRS, CDR2 YFSETQ. The CDR3 region is CASSRSQGGTQYF. In nucleotides, the CDR3 is TGCGCCAGCAGCAGGTCCCAGGGGGGGACCCAGTACTTC.

This clone was counted once. The rearrangement joins TRBV5-6 to TRBJ1-2; no clear D gene. The V end was cut by 4 bases, the J end by 3 bases, with 16 bases between. Germline loops: CDR1 SGHDT, CDR2 YYEEEE. This CDR3 is built from 15 residues. In nucleotides, the CDR3 is TGTGCCAGCAGCCCGGGATGGGGTTCGGACTATGGCTACACCTTC. It is translated as CASSPGWGSDYGYTF.

This chain links TRBV30 with TRBJ1-5, with D possibly TRBD1 on 5 matching bases. Trimming took off 0 bases at V and 3 bases at J, with 9 bases between the two ends. CDR1 GTSNPN and CDR2 SVGIG come from the germline V gene (reference sequence). This CDR3 comprises 14 residues. The chain's CDR3 is CAWSVGHINQPQHF. In DNA form, the CDR3 reads TGTGCCTGGAGTGTGGGGCACATCAATCAGCCCCAGCATTTT. The full variable domain, its missing parts supplied by reference TRBV30 and TRBJ1-5, is SQTIHQWPATLVQPVGSPLSLECTVEGTSNPNLYWYRQAAGRGLQLLFYSVGIGQISSEVPQNLSASRPQDRQFILSSKKLLLSDSGFYLCAWSVGHINQPQHFGDGTRLSIL.

There are a few counts of this clone. CDR3 DNA: TGTGCCAGTAGTTGGTCTAGTTCCACAGATACGCAGTATTTT. Translation gives CASSWSSSTDTQYF. The chain uses TRBV19 and TRBJ2-3; D unclear. The V and J ends lost 5 bases and 2 bases respectively, with 11 bases between them. The CDR3 contains 14 residues. Germline values: CDR1 LNHDA, CDR2 SQIVND (reference sequence).

The chain employs TRBV9 and TRBJ1-3; D is uncertain. Germline CDR1 is SGDLS and CDR2 is YYNGEE. Trimming removed 2 bases from V and 0 bases from J, with 9 bases in between. This CDR3 spans 15 amino acids. DNA for the CDR3: TGTGCCAGCAGCGTCCCAACGAGCTCTGGAAACACCATATATTTT. Its protein is CASSVPTSSGNTIYF.

V and J are TRBV15 and TRBJ2-7, with TRBD1 identical over 10 bases. CDR1 is LNHNV, CDR2 YYDKDF, per germline (reference sequence). V lost 3 bases, J lost 2 bases, and 10 bases stayed unmatched. The CDR3 covers 17 residues. CDR3 protein: CATSSRDRGRMAYEQYF. CDR3 coding DNA: TGTGCCACCAGCAGCCGGGACAGGGGTAGGATGGCCTACGAGCAGTACTTC.

In its sample, this clone was seen many times. The J gene is TRBJ2-1, the V gene TRBV2; no clear D gene. This CDR3 comprises 15 residues. Trimming removed 4 bases from V and 7 bases from J, with 17 bases in between. Germline values: CDR1 SNHLY, CDR2 FYNNEI. The CDR3: CASSVPLIGWNEQFF. CDR3 DNA sequence: TGTGCCAGCAGTGTGCCCCTGATTGGTTGGAATGAGCAGTTCTTC.

Note on this clone: It is unclear where the CDR3 begins or ends on the DNA, so no DNA is shown, and the CDR3 is as TCRdb lists it. This chain joins TRBV11-2 and TRBJ1-2; the table calls TRBD1, which could not be checked here. The CDR3 has 13 residues if both end residues are counted. Germline V gene sequence: CDR1 SGHAT, CDR2 FQNNGV. The CDR3 here is CASSLVGQGAGTF.

V usage is TRBV28 and J usage is TRBJ1-3; 7 nucleotides align to TRBD1. Germline CDR1 is MDHEN and CDR2 is SYDVKM. The CDR3 is 15 residues long. Losses at the gene ends were 4 bases for V and 4 bases for J; bases not matched to a gene: 7. The CDR3 DNA sequence: TGTGCCAGCAGTTCCGCACAGGGGATGGGAAACACCATATATTTT. It encodes CASSSAQGMGNTIYF.

This clone was observed a single time. The J gene is TRBJ2-3, the V gene TRBV5-8; D remains unclear. Germline loops: CDR1 SGHTS, CDR2 YDEGEE. Trimming took off 1 base at V and 2 bases at J, with 14 bases between the two ends. The CDR3 is 16 amino acids. CDR3 bases: TGTGCCAGCAGCTTGTTAGCTTACTCAAACACAGATACGCAGTATTTT. Its protein product is CASSLLAYSNTDTQYF.

The table lists this clone with a few counts. Since a much larger clone is just one base distant, this may be a read error. This rearrangement joins TRBV5-1 to TRBJ1-1; D gene uncertain. Germline-derived CDR1 and CDR2 are SGHRS and YFSETQ. Deletions cut 1 base from V and 1 base from J, with 5 bases between. CDR3 length equals 13 residues. The CDR3 loop is CASSLPENTEAFF. The DNA of the CDR3 is TGCGCCAGCAGCTTGCCAGAGAACACTGAAGCTTTCTTT.

V is TRBV10-3 and J is TRBJ2-2, with a weak D call TRBD1 (6 bases). Between the trimmed V and J ends, which lost 5 bases and 3 bases, there was a span of 13 bases. This CDR3 region has 15 residues. Looked up from germline, CDR1 is ENHRY and CDR2 is SYGVKD. CDR3 sequence (DNA): TGTGCCATCAGTAGACAGGTTGGGGACACCGGGGAGCTGTTTTTT. Translated, it gives CAISRQVGDTGELFF.

Remarks on this clone: Other DNA variants within this sample encode the same CDR3. The chain couples TRBV5-1 to TRBJ2-5, with 10 bases aligning to TRBD1. J gave up 5 bases and V 5 bases, and 6 bases lay outside the gene matches. From germline, CDR1 is SGHRS and CDR2 YFSETQ. This CDR3 contains 14 residues. The CDR3 region is CASRTGTGDETQYF. The CDR3 nucleotides are TGCGCCAGCAGAACCGGGACAGGGGATGAGACCCAGTACTTC.

This clone was picked up many times. The rearrangement links TRBV5-1 to TRBJ1-5, with 7 bases that match TRBD1. The CDR3 loop spans 15 amino acids. Germline V gene sequence: CDR1 SGHRS, CDR2 YFSETQ. J was trimmed by 4 bases and V by 0 bases; bases with no gene match: 4. DNA for the CDR3: TGCGCCAGCAGCTTGGGGGACAGTTTGAATCAGCCCCAGCATTTT. Translated: CASSLGDSLNQPQHF.

The chain joins TRBV5-1 to TRBJ1-5; TRBD1 agrees at 7 bases. Trimming at V came to 0 bases and at J to 3 bases, leaving 6 bases not matched to a gene. CDR3 length equals 16 residues. Germline-derived CDR1 and CDR2 are SGHRS and YFSETQ. CDR3 amino acids: CASSLGDTGVNQPQHF. The CDR3 bases are TGCGCCAGCAGCTTGGGCGATACAGGGGTCAATCAGCCCCAGCATTTT.

This chain uses TRBV5-1 with TRBJ2-5, with D perhaps TRBD1 or TRBD2 (5 bases each). Germline assignment: CDR1 SGHRS and CDR2 YFSETQ. V was shortened by 4 bases and J by 1 base, with 14 bases between the two germline ends. This CDR3 has 15 amino acids. The CDR3 loop is CASSRVGAVQETQYF. CDR3 nucleotide sequence: TGCGCCAGCAGCAGGGTCGGGGCTGTCCAAGAGACCCAGTACTTC.

V is TRBV2 and J is TRBJ2-7, with 8 positions matching TRBD1. Germline CDR1 is SNHLY and CDR2 is FYNNEI. The CDR3 contains 15 residues. The trim removed 7 bases at V and 0 bases at J, leaving 8 bases unmatched. The CDR3 sequence: CASTLDRAVSYEQYF. DNA for the CDR3: TGTGCCAGCACCTTGGACAGGGCTGTCTCCTACGAGCAGTACTTC.

This clone was seen repeatedly, ten times or more. CDR3 in DNA: TGCGCCAGCAGCTCTCAATCTAGCGGGGCCGTCACAGATACGCAGTATTTT. Protein sequence: CASSSQSSGAVTDTQYF. This rearrangement joins TRBV5-1 to TRBJ2-3, with 9 bases matching TRBD2. The germline gives CDR1 SGHRS, CDR2 YFSETQ. J lost 2 bases, V lost 3 bases, and 10 bases had no gene match. The CDR3 extends over 17 amino acids.

This clone was found a few times. Relative to the germline gene, one junction end is altered; a read error may explain this. The chain recombines TRBV30 with TRBJ1-6; D is unresolved. The germline CDR1 and CDR2 sequences are GTSNPN and SVGIG (reference sequence). This CDR3 is built from 15 residues. The CDR3 sequence is CAWRPRISFNSPLHF. The CDR3 nucleotides are TGTGCCTGGCGCCCCAGGATTTCCTTTAATTCACCCCTCCACTTT.

A remark on this clone: Additional DNA sequences in this sample encode the identical CDR3. The chain has TRBV11-2 and TRBJ2-5; 8 nucleotides match TRBD2. Germline V gene data show CDR1 as SGHAT and CDR2 as FQNNGV. The ends lost 5 bases at V and 5 bases at J; junction bases unmatched: 7. There are 14 residues in the CDR3. The CDR3 DNA sequence: TGTGCCAGCAGCCCGGGACTAGATAGGGAGACCCAGTACTTC. It codes for CASSPGLDRETQYF.

The rearrangement uses TRBV11-2 and TRBJ2-3, with 14 bases lining up with TRBD2. With V trimmed by 5 bases and J by 4 bases, 5 bases remained unmatched. Germline lookup yields CDR1 SGHAT and CDR2 FQNNGV. The CDR3 covers 16 residues. The CDR3 DNA reads as TGTGCCAGCAGCATCAGACTAGCGGGGGGGTCAGATACGCAGTATTTT. Protein: CASSIRLAGGSDTQYF.

The CDR3 DNA reads as TGTGCCAGCAGCACCGGAGGACAGGGCTATAACTATGGCTACACCTTC. Protein product: CASSTGGQGYNYGYTF. The rearrangement links TRBV7-2 to TRBJ1-2; 8 nucleotides agree with TRBD1. J was trimmed by 1 base and V by 5 bases; bases with no gene match: 9. Germline-derived CDR1 and CDR2 are SGHTA and FQGNSA. CDR3 length: 16 amino acids.

This clone was counted only a few times. V and J are TRBV7-9 and TRBJ2-1; D call uncertain. Trimming shortened V by 11 bases and J by 8 bases, and 13 bases separated the two germline ends. CDR1 is SEHNR, CDR2 FQNEAQ, per germline (reference sequence). The CDR3 consists of 11 residues. CDR3 in DNA: TGTGCCGTCCAGAGATGGGATGAGCAGTTCTTC. Translated, it gives CAVQRWDEQFF.

The chain employs TRBV5-1 and TRBJ1-4, with 10 bases that match TRBD1. CDR1 SGHRS and CDR2 YFSETQ come from the germline V gene. V lost 1 base and J lost 0; bases outside the gene matches: 3. The CDR3 covers 17 residues. CDR3: CASSLRQGATTNEKLFF. CDR3 nucleotide sequence: TGCGCCAGCAGCTTGAGACAGGGGGCTACAACTAATGAAAAACTGTTTTTT.